This TCR beta chain was observed in a study of blood T cell repertoires in COVID-19. TCRdb's table, derived via immunoSEQ multiplex PCR, lists solely in-frame clones and lacks some. The table records tens of thousands of clones, 75% to 90% of them present only once. Germline V gene data show CDR1 as KGHSH and CDR2 as LQKENI. The junction had 8 bases not matched to a gene; V was cut back by 2 bases and J by 3 bases. CDR3 length equals 18 residues. Material for sequencing was peripheral blood. The chain is built from TRBV18 and TRBJ1-6, with TRBD1 identical over 9 bases. The TCR sequence derives from a woman over 75 with acute or convalescent COVID-19. CDR3 DNA: TGTGCCAGCTCACCAGGGACAGGGAAGAGGGGCTATAATTCACCCCTCCACTTT. Translation: CASSPGTGKRGYNSPLHF.